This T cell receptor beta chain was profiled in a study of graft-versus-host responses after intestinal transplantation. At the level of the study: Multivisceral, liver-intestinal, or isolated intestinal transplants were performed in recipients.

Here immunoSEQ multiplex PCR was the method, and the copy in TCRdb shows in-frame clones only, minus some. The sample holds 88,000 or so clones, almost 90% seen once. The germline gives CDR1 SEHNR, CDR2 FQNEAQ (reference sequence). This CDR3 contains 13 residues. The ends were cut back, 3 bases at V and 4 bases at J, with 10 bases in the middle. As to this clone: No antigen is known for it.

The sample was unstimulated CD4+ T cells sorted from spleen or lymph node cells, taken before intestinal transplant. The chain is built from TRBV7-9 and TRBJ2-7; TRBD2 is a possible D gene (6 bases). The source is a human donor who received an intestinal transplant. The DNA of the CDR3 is TGTGCCAGCAGCTTTGGGGGGACGTACGAGCAGTACTTC. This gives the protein CASSFGGTYEQYF.